This TCR beta chain was captured by sequencing in a study of cytomegalovirus exposure and HLA in healthy donors. Whole-study findings and limits: In a later analysis, DRB1 alleles had the most associated TCRs; HLA-C alleles the fewest. Associated with cytomegalovirus, according to the listing, were 170 or so TCR beta chains. In a later analysis, TCR beta V- and J-gene trimming showed a link to a missense DCLRE1C variant. Most likely, a cluster of highly shared sequence variants arose as a sequencing artifact.

PCR employed 60 Vbeta and 13 Jbeta primers. The assay was immunoSEQ multiplex PCR, and TCRdb's table has in-frame clones only and misses some. The repertoire holds about 150,000 clones, with around 80% as singletons. The CDR3 spans 15 residues. In germline, CDR1 is PRHDT, CDR2 FYEKMQ (reference sequence). Trimming at V came to 5 bases and at J to 5 bases, leaving 11 bases not matched to a gene. This clone has just a few counts. The antigen is not known. The receptor was isolated from a woman aged 30 to 39 in good health and CMV-seropositive. The sequencing input was PBMCs. V gene TRBV13 combines with J gene TRBJ2-7; 8 bases line up with TRBD2. The CDR3, as DNA: TGTGCCAGCAGCCCCCGCTCTACGACTAGCGACGAGCAGTACTTC. Amino acids: CASSPRSTTSDEQYF.